Presented here are 7 T cell receptor beta chains from one specimen sequenced in a study of memory CD4+ T cells and cytomegalovirus serostatus. The sort gate was single viable CD3+CD4+CD8-CD45RO+ cells for memory CD4+ T cells. The method was immunoSEQ multiplex PCR; TCRdb's version includes in-frame clones alone and lacks a portion of them. The data hold about 58,000 clones, with roughly 84% observed a single time. Sample: memory CD4+ T cells from blood. All receptors derive from an adult in good health and CMV-seronegative. Some clones in this sample may be carry-over from other donors' samples.

The chain couples TRBV5-4 to TRBJ2-3, with 9 bases that match TRBD1. The V gene end was trimmed by 2 bases and the J gene end by 3 bases; junction bases not matched to a gene: 7. Germline V lookup: CDR1 SGHNT, CDR2 YYREEE (reference sequence). The CDR3 has 16 residues. In DNA, the CDR3 is TGTGCCAGCAGCTTTGTAACAGGGGGCAAGACAGATACGCAGTATTTT. Amino acid sequence: CASSFVTGGKTDTQYF.

J is TRBJ1-4 and V is TRBV7-2; D gene unclear. The CDR3 loop spans 15 amino acids. In germline, CDR1 is SGHTA, CDR2 FQGNSA. V was trimmed by 5 bases and J by 1 base, leaving 11 bases between them. CDR3 sequence: CASSRWRETNEKLFF. The CDR3 region has the DNA TGTGCCAGCAGCCGTTGGAGGGAAACTAATGAAAAACTGTTTTTT.

The chain couples TRBV15 to TRBJ1-2; D is ambiguous. The germline V and J ends were trimmed by 0 bases and 2 bases, with 13 bases remaining between them. The V gene's germline CDR1 is LNHNV and CDR2 YYDKDF (reference sequence). This CDR3 has 16 amino acids. The DNA of the CDR3 is TGTGCCACCAGCAGAGATTGGCAGGAGACCAACTATGGCTACACCTTC. Protein product: CATSRDWQETNYGYTF.

This rearrangement joins TRBV19 to TRBJ2-3, with TRBD1 as a possible D gene (6 bases). Per germline, CDR1 LNHDA and CDR2 SQIVND (reference sequence). The V and J ends lost 6 bases and 2 bases respectively, with 9 bases between them. CDR3 length: 13 amino acids. As DNA, the CDR3 is TGTGCCAGTAGCAGGGGCAACACAGATACGCAGTATTTT. Amino acid sequence: CASSRGNTDTQYF. Together with reference TRBV19 and TRBJ2-3, the CDR3 gives the full variable domain: DGGITQSPKYLFRKEGQNVTLSCEQNLNHDAMYWYRQDPGQGLRLIYYSQIVNDFQKGDIAEGYSVSREKKESFPLTVTSAQKNPTAFYLCASSRGNTDTQYFGPGTRLTVL.

The gene calls are TRBV5-4 and TRBJ2-5; 8 nucleotides match TRBD1. CDR1 and CDR2 (germline): SGHNT, YYREEE (reference sequence). The CDR3 has 13 amino acids. The junction had 3 bases not matched to a gene; V was cut back by 2 bases and J by 6 bases. This chain's CDR3 is CASSFGQGQTQYF. DNA for the CDR3: TGTGCCAGCAGCTTCGGACAGGGACAGACCCAGTACTTC.

This chain links TRBV19 with TRBJ2-2; 8 nucleotides match TRBD2. V gave up 5 bases and J gave up 2 bases; unmatched junction bases: 4. This CDR3 has 15 amino acids. Germline assignment: CDR1 LNHDA and CDR2 SQIVND (reference sequence). CDR3: CASSRSGINTGELFF. CDR3 DNA sequence: TGTGCCAGTAGTCGTAGCGGGATTAACACCGGGGAGCTGTTTTTT.

The chain recombines TRBV9 with TRBJ2-7; TRBD2 matches 9 bases. J was trimmed by 7 bases and V by 0 bases; bases with no gene match: 8. Per the germline V gene, CDR1 is SGDLS and CDR2 is YYNGEE. The CDR3 is 15 amino acids. The CDR3 region has the DNA TGTGCCAGCAGCGTAGAAGCGGGAGGCGGCGATGAGCAGTACTTC. As protein: CASSVEAGGGDEQYF.